The 25 T cell receptor beta chains below all came from one sample that was sequenced in a study of graft-versus-host responses after intestinal transplantation. No antigen has been assigned to these receptors. Repertoires were generated with immunoSEQ multiplex PCR, while TCRdb's copy carries only in-frame clones and drops some. The sample comprises about 59,000 clones, almost 95% of which are singletons, and 0.38% rests with the top ten. Specimen: unstimulated CD4+ T cells sorted from spleen or lymph node cells, collected before transplant. These receptors came from a human donor who was the organ donor for an intestinal transplant.

The chain combines TRBV6-5 with TRBJ2-5, with 11 nucleotides matching TRBD2. The end of the DNA is better explained by TRBJ2-7, so the J call may be wrong. This CDR3 is 16 amino acids long. The V gene's germline CDR1 is MNHEY and CDR2 SVGAGI. The CDR3 region has the DNA TGTGCCAGCAGTTACTCGGCTAGCGGGGGGAGGTACGAGCAGTACTTC. This gives the protein CASSYSASGGRYEQYF.

The CDR3 spells CASSPTGAGANVLTF. DNA of the CDR3: TGTGCCAGCAGTCCCACAGGGGCCGGGGCCAACGTCCTGACTTTC. The genes are TRBV6-5 and TRBJ2-6; 7 bases fit TRBD1. Germline CDR1 MNHEY, CDR2 SVGAGI. The CDR3 is made up of 15 amino acids. V dropped 5 bases and J dropped 4; count of bases not matched to a gene: 5.

The rearrangement uses TRBV4-1 and TRBJ1-2, with 9 nucleotides matching TRBD1. The trim removed 3 bases at V and 5 bases at J, leaving 7 bases unmatched. The CDR3 runs 15 residues. Germline lookup yields CDR1 MGHRA and CDR2 YSYEKL. The CDR3 region has the DNA TGCGCCAGCAGCCAGCCGCGGACAGGGGATTATGGCTACACCTTC. Its protein product is CASSQPRTGDYGYTF.

As DNA, the CDR3 is TGTGCCAGCAGCCGTCCGGGTCGGGGCGATGCCGGGGAGCTGTTTTTT. This encodes CASSRPGRGDAGELFF. The chain combines TRBV7-9 with TRBJ2-2; D could derive from TRBD1 or TRBD2 (5 bases each). Germline CDR1 is SEHNR and CDR2 is FQNEAQ (reference sequence). This CDR3 comprises 16 residues. Trimming shortened V by 5 bases and J by 6 bases, and 19 bases separated the two germline ends.

This rearrangement joins TRBV5-1 to TRBJ1-6; D gene unclear. Germline V lookup: CDR1 SGHRS, CDR2 YFSETQ. This CDR3 region has 15 residues. The V end lost 0 bases, the J end lost 3 bases, and 7 bases lay between the germline ends. In DNA form, the CDR3 reads TGCGCCAGCAGCTTGGAGGGAGGCTATAATTCACCCCTCCACTTT. Translating gives CASSLEGGYNSPLHF.

The V call is TRBV5-1, the J call TRBJ2-2, with 12 bases that match TRBD2. With V trimmed by 0 bases and J by 0 bases, 3 bases remained unmatched. CDR1 is SGHRS, CDR2 YFSETQ, per germline. The length of the CDR3 is 18 residues. The CDR3 bases are TGCGCCAGCAGCTTGGGACTAGCGGGGGCCGCGAACACCGGGGAGCTGTTTTTT. Encoded protein: CASSLGLAGAANTGELFF.

This clone was recorded once. This sequence joins TRBV11-2 and TRBJ1-2, with D possibly being TRBD1 (6 bases). V dropped 5 bases and J dropped 5 bases, with 18 bases sitting between them. From germline, CDR1 is SGHAT and CDR2 FQNNGV. The CDR3 is 15 amino acids. As DNA, the CDR3 is TGTGCCAGCAGCCGACAGGTCGGAGCCCATTATGGCTACACCTTC. Translated, it gives CASSRQVGAHYGYTF.

The chain is built from TRBV10-2 and TRBJ1-2; D gene uncertain. V lost 0 bases and J 3 bases, leaving 8 bases between the germline ends. This CDR3 contains 14 residues. Germline CDR1 reads WSHSY; CDR2 reads SAAADI. CDR3 DNA: TGCGCCAGCAGTGAGTCACCGGAGGACTATGGCTACACCTTC. The encoded protein is CASSESPEDYGYTF.

The chain has TRBV5-6 and TRBJ2-1; the D gene is possibly TRBD1 (5 bases). The ends were cut back, 2 bases at V and 4 bases at J, with 13 bases in the middle. Germline assignment: CDR1 SGHDT and CDR2 YYEEEE. The CDR3 totals 15 residues. CDR3 region: CASSFRGGAYNEQFF. The CDR3 DNA reads TGTGCCAGCAGCTTTAGGGGTGGGGCATACAATGAGCAGTTCTTC. Based on the CDR3 plus reference TRBV5-6 and TRBJ2-1, the full variable domain is DAGVTQSPTHLIKTRGQQVTLRCSPKSGHDTVSWYQQALGQGPQFIFQYYEEEERQRGNFPDRFSGHQFPNYSSELNVNALLLGDSALYLCASSFRGGAYNEQFFGPGTRLTVL.

This clone showed up just once. The V call is TRBV5-1, the J call TRBJ2-1, with 8 bases identical to TRBD2. After removal of 4 bases from V and 5 bases from J, the junction contained 8 bases not matched to a gene. The germline V gene encodes CDR1 SGHRS and CDR2 YFSETQ. This CDR3 contains 15 residues. CDR3 protein: CASSRSGGRNNEQFF. The DNA of the CDR3 is TGCGCCAGCAGCAGAAGCGGGGGCCGAAACAATGAGCAGTTCTTC.

The table lists this clone with a count of one. This sequence joins TRBV4-2 and TRBJ1-1; D perhaps matches TRBD1 (6 bases). The CDR3 has 15 residues. The V gene lost 0 bases and the J gene lost 3 bases, with 11 bases spanning the gap. CDR1 and CDR2 (germline): LGHNA, YNFKEQ. The CDR3 here is CASSQDRGGHTEAFF. The CDR3 DNA reads as TGTGCCAGCAGCCAAGATCGGGGGGGCCACACTGAAGCTTTCTTT.

V usage is TRBV6-6 and J usage is TRBJ2-7, with 9 bases identical to TRBD2. The V and J ends lost 6 bases and 4 bases, in that order; junction bases with no gene match: 10. The CDR3 spans 15 residues. CDR1 is MNHNY, CDR2 SVGAGI, per germline (reference sequence). The CDR3 loop is CASRGPGLAHYEQYF. For the CDR3, the DNA is TGTGCCAGCAGGGGCCCGGGACTAGCCCATTACGAGCAGTACTTC.

J is TRBJ2-5 and V is TRBV7-8; TRBD2 matches at 9 bases. Germline lookup yields CDR1 SGHVS and CDR2 FQNEAQ. There are 14 residues in the CDR3. Trimming removed 4 bases from V and 5 bases from J; junction bases left unmatched: 5. The CDR3 loop is CASSSAGGLETQYF. CDR3 nucleotides: TGTGCCAGCAGCTCAGCGGGGGGCCTGGAGACCCAGTACTTC.

V and J are TRBV4-3 and TRBJ2-1; 11 bases are shared with TRBD2. The CDR3 runs to 20 residues. The V segment lost 2 bases and the J segment 1 base; nucleotides outside the gene matches: 13. CDR1 and CDR2 from the germline V gene are LGHNA and YSLEER. The CDR3 coding sequence is TGCGCCAGCAGCCAATTCGGGCTAGCGGGGGGCCGCGGATCCTACAATGAGCAGTTCTTC. Translation gives CASSQFGLAGGRGSYNEQFF.

The rearrangement links TRBV27 to TRBJ2-7; 7 bases agree with TRBD1. The CDR3 has 14 residues. J gave up 3 bases and V 7 bases, and 9 bases lay outside the gene matches. In germline, CDR1 is MNHEY, CDR2 SMNVEV (reference sequence). The CDR3 protein is CASNPEGAGYEQYF. The CDR3 DNA follows: TGTGCCAGCAACCCCGAGGGGGCAGGCTACGAGCAGTACTTC.

V usage is TRBV5-1 and J usage is TRBJ1-2; 9 bases agree with TRBD1. The CDR3 is 15 amino acids. V gave up 2 bases and J gave up 4 bases; unmatched junction bases: 6. Per germline, CDR1 SGHRS and CDR2 YFSETQ. DNA for the CDR3: TGCGCCAGCAGCTTCCGGGACAGGGCAATCTATGGCTACACCTTC. It codes for CASSFRDRAIYGYTF. The full variable domain, in which reference TRBV5-1 and TRBJ1-2 provide the parts outside the CDR3, is KAGVTQTPRYLIKTRGQQVTLSCSPISGHRSVSWYQQTPGQGLQFLFEYFSETQRNKGNFPGRFSGRQFSNSRSEMNVSTLELGDSALYLCASSFRDRAIYGYTFGSGTRLTVV.

The chain has TRBV16 and TRBJ2-6; D is uncertain. Germline V gene lookup returns CDR1 KGHSY and CDR2 FQNENV. V was shortened by 3 bases and J by 2 bases, with 2 bases between the two germline ends. The CDR3 consists of 13 residues. CDR3 protein: CASSHAGANVLTF. The CDR3 coding sequence is TGTGCCAGCAGCCATGCTGGGGCCAACGTCCTGACTTTC.

The chain is built from TRBV18 and TRBJ2-5; 8 nucleotides line up with TRBD2. V shed 1 base and J 4 bases; nucleotides not matched to a gene: 2. The V gene's germline CDR1 is KGHSH and CDR2 LQKENI. The CDR3 covers 14 residues. Here the CDR3 reads CASSPLAGLETQYF. CDR3 DNA: TGTGCCAGCTCACCACTAGCGGGGTTAGAGACCCAGTACTTC.

The J gene is TRBJ1-2, the V gene TRBV7-9; D is undetermined. The length of the CDR3 is 12 residues. CDR1 is SEHNR, CDR2 FQNEAQ, per germline (reference sequence). Trimming cost V 4 bases and J 6 bases, with 9 bases left between them. Here the CDR3 reads CASSSRLDGYTF. The CDR3 nucleotides are TGTGCCAGCAGCTCCCGACTCGATGGCTACACCTTC.

This sequence joins TRBV5-6 and TRBJ2-3; 16 nucleotides agree with TRBD2. The CDR3 contains 15 residues. Germline V gene sequence: CDR1 SGHDT, CDR2 YYEEEE. V shed 4 bases, J shed 10 bases, and the junction held 6 bases outside the gene matches. Written as DNA, the CDR3 is TGTGCCAGCAGCCCGGGACTAGCGGGGGGGCGGTCGCAGTATTTT. This gives the protein CASSPGLAGGRSQYF.

This chain joins TRBV2 and TRBJ2-6; 10 bases fit TRBD1. Germline V gene sequence: CDR1 SNHLY, CDR2 FYNNEI. The CDR3 has 17 amino acids. The J segment lost 0 bases and the V segment lost 6 bases, leaving 5 bases of the junction unmatched. In DNA, the CDR3 is TGTGCCAGCAGGCCCGGGACAGGGGTCTCTGGGGCCAACGTCCTGACTTTC. This translates into CASRPGTGVSGANVLTF. Full variable domain (rest looked up from reference TRBV2 and TRBJ2-6): EPEVTQTPSHQVTQMGQEVILRCVPISNHLYFYWYRQILGQKVEFLVSFYNNEISEKSEIFDDQFSVERPDGSNFTLKIRSTKLEDSAMYFCASRPGTGVSGANVLTFGAGSRLTVL.

V is TRBV5-1 and J is TRBJ2-7, with 13 bases matching TRBD2. The CDR3 loop spans 17 amino acids. V was pared by 4 bases and J by 2 bases, with 9 bases of the junction left unmatched. Germline assignment: CDR1 SGHRS and CDR2 YFSETQ. The CDR3 region is CASSPWGGLAGTYEQYF. Written as DNA, the CDR3 is TGCGCCAGCAGCCCGTGGGGGGGACTAGCGGGGACCTACGAGCAGTACTTC.

The chain recombines TRBV5-6 with TRBJ2-1; D could derive from TRBD1 or TRBD2 (5 bases each). Germline V gene sequence: CDR1 SGHDT, CDR2 YYEEEE. The CDR3 has 13 amino acids. V was clipped by 2 bases and J by 6 bases, with 9 bases between them. The CDR3 here is CASSFPGTNEQFF. CDR3 DNA sequence: TGTGCCAGCAGCTTTCCGGGGACCAATGAGCAGTTCTTC.

Remarks on this clone: Other DNA sequences in this specimen translate into the identical CDR3. The chain has TRBV20-1 and TRBJ2-1, with D possibly being TRBD1 or TRBD2 (5 bases each). The CDR3 covers 11 residues. V lost 3 bases and J lost 8, with 8 bases in between. Germline V lookup: CDR1 DFQATT, CDR2 SNEGSKA (reference sequence). The CDR3 protein is CSARRGDEQFF. CDR3 DNA sequence: TGCAGTGCTAGGAGGGGAGATGAGCAGTTCTTC.

The chain has TRBV19 and TRBJ1-1; tentative D call: TRBD1 (5 bases). CDR1 is LNHDA and CDR2 is SQIVND in the germline V gene (reference sequence). Trimming pared 3 bases from V and 1 base from J, leaving 12 bases between. CDR3 length equals 15 residues. The CDR3 nucleotides are TGTGCCAGTAGTATGGGCTGGGGGAGGAACACTGAAGCTTTCTTT. Translation gives CASSMGWGRNTEAFF.